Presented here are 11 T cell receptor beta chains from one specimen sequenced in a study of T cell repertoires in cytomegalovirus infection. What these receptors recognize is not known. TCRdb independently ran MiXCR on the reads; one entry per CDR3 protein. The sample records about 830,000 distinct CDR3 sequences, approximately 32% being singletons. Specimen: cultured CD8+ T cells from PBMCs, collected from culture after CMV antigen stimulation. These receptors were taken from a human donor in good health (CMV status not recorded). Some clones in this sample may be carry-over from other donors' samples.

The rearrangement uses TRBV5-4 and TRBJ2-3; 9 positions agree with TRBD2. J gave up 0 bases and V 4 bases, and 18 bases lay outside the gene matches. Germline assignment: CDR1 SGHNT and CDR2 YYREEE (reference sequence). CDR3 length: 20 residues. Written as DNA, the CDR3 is TGTGCCAGCAGCCCTGGCTTAGCGGGGGAAAAACTTCCTAGCACAGATACGCAGTATTTT. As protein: CASSPGLAGEKLPSTDTQYF.

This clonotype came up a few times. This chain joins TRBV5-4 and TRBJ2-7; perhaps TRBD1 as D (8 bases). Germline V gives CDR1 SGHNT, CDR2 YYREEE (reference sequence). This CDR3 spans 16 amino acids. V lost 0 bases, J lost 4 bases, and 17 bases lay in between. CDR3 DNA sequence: TGTGCCAGCAGCTTGGACCCAACAGGGGGAGGGTACGAGCAGTACGTC. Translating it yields CASSLDPTGGGYEQYV.

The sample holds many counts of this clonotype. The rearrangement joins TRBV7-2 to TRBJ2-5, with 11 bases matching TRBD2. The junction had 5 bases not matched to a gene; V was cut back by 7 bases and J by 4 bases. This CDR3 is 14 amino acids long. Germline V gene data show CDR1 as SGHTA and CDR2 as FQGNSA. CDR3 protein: CASTQTSGAETQYF. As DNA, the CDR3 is TGTGCCAGCACCCAGACTAGCGGGGCAGAGACCCAGTACTTC.

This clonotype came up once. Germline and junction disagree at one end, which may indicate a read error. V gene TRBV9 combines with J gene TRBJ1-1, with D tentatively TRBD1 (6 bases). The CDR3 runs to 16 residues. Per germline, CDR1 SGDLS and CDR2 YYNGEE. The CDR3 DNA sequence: TGTGTCAGCAGCGTAGCTGGCGACAGGATGAACACTGAAGCTTTCTTT. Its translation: CVSSVAGDRMNTEAFF.

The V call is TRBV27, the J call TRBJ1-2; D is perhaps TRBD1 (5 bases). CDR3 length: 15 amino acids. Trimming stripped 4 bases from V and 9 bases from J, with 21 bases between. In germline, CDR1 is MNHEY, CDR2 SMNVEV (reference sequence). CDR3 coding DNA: TGTGCCAGCAGTTCGGGAATTGGGGCCGGGGCAAGCTACACCTTC. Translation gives CASSSGIGAGASYTF.

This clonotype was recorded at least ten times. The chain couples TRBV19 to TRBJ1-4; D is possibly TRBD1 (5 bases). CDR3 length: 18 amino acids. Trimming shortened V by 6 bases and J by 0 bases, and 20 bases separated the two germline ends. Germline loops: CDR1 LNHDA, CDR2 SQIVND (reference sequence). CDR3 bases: TGTGCCAGTAGCCCGCTGGGACCTAAAAGTTCAACTAATGAAAAACTGTTTTTT. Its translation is CASSPLGPKSSTNEKLFF.

The DNA for the CDR3 is TGTGCCAGCAGTCCCCGACTAGCGGGGGTTGAAAATACGCAGTATTTT. Translated: CASSPRLAGVENTQYF. J is TRBJ2-3 and V is TRBV27, with 12 nucleotides matching TRBD2. The germline V gene encodes CDR1 MNHEY and CDR2 SMNVEV (reference sequence). This CDR3 comprises 16 residues. The V and J ends lost 5 bases and 7 bases, in that order; junction bases with no gene match: 10.

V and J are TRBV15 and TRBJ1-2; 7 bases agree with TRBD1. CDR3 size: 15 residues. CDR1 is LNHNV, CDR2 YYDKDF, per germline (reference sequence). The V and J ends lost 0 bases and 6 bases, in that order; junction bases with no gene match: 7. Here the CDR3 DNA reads TGTGCCACCAGCAGAGATCGAAGCAGGGGGGATGGCTACACCTTC. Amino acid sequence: CATSRDRSRGDGYTF.

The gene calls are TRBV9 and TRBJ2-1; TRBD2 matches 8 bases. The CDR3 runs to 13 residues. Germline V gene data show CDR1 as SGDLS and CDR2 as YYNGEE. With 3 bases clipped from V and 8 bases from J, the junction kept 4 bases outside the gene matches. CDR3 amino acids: CASSAGGGDEQFF. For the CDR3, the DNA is TGTGCCAGCAGCGCGGGGGGGGGCGATGAGCAGTTCTTC.

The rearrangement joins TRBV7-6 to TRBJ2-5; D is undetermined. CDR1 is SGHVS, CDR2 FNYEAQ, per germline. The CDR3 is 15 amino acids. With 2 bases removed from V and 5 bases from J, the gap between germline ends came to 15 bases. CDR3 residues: CASSLIWAAAETQYF. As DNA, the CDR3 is TGTGCCAGCAGCTTAATTTGGGCCGCCGCGGAGACCCAGTACTTC.

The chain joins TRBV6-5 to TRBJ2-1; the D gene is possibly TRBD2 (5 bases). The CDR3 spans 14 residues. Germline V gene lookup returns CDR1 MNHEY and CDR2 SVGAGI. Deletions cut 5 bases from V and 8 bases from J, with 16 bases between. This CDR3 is CASSLREALDEQFF. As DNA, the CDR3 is TGTGCCAGCAGTCTCCGGGAAGCCTTGGATGAGCAGTTCTTC.